Presented here are 9 T cell receptor beta chains from one specimen sequenced in a study of patients and donors after allogeneic stem cell transplantation. TCRdb re-derived calls from the RT-PCR reads in MiXCR, one entry per CDR3 protein. The profile shows 150,000 to 200,000 distinct CDR3 sequences, 30% of them singletons. Sequencing was done on a sample of blood, either unsorted or a sorted T cell fraction (not recorded which). The receptor set was obtained from a human donor who was either an allogeneic HSCT recipient or a stem cell or donor lymphocyte infusion donor (not recorded which). It is not recorded whose cells these are; they may come from a transplant donor.

In its sample, this clonotype was seen a few times. The rearrangement uses TRBV28 and TRBJ2-1, with 9 positions matching TRBD1. Germline assignment: CDR1 MDHEN and CDR2 SYDVKM. V lost 4 bases, J lost 7 bases, and 11 bases stayed unmatched. This CDR3 comprises 16 residues. The DNA for the CDR3 is TGTGCCAGCAGTTACCTCCCGGGACAGGGACTTAATGAGCAGTTCTTC. Protein: CASSYLPGQGLNEQFF.

The J gene is TRBJ1-2, the V gene TRBV7-2; D remains unclear. This CDR3 is built from 12 residues. V was clipped by 7 bases and J by 8 bases, with 14 bases between them. Germline assignment: CDR1 SGHTA and CDR2 FQGNSA. CDR3 sequence reads: CASTGVPLGYTF. The CDR3 DNA is TGTGCCAGCACCGGCGTTCCTTTAGGCTACACCTTC.

This clonotype has a handful of counts. V is TRBV4-2 and J is TRBJ1-2; 7 nucleotides match TRBD1. The V segment lost 1 base and the J segment 3 bases; nucleotides outside the gene matches: 2. This CDR3 is built from 14 residues. Germline CDR1 and CDR2: LGHNA and YNFKEQ. The CDR3 loop is CASSQAGGDYGYTF. The CDR3 bases are TGTGCCAGCAGCCAAGCAGGGGGGGACTATGGCTACACCTTC.

This clonotype was seen a handful of times. The chain joins TRBV6-5 to TRBJ2-2, with 11 bases lining up with TRBD2. Unmatched junction bases numbered 12, after V lost 2 bases and J lost 7 bases. CDR3 size: 18 residues. Germline V gene sequence: CDR1 MNHEY, CDR2 SVGAGI. The CDR3 sequence is CASSYDGPTGTSGGELFF. In DNA form, the CDR3 reads TGTGCCAGCAGTTACGACGGACCTACCGGGACTAGCGGCGGGGAGCTGTTTTTT.

The chain couples TRBV5-1 to TRBJ2-7, with 7 bases matching TRBD2. The CDR3 spans 17 residues. CDR1 and CDR2 (germline): SGHRS, YFSETQ. Germline trimming cut 0 bases from V and 1 base from J; bases unmatched to any gene: 10. CDR3 DNA: TGCGCCAGCAGCTTGGGACTAGCCCCATGGTCTTCCTACGAGCAGTACTTC. Translated: CASSLGLAPWSSYEQYF.

This clonotype appeared a few times. The CDR3 loop reads CASRGVAGKETQYF. The CDR3 coding sequence is TGCGCCAGCAGGGGTGTGGCTGGGAAAGAGACCCAGTACTTC. The rearrangement uses TRBV5-1 and TRBJ2-5; no clear D. Germline V gene data show CDR1 as SGHRS and CDR2 as YFSETQ. CDR3 size: 14 residues. Trimming cost V 5 bases and J 3 bases, with 14 bases left between them. The variable domain in full, completed from reference TRBV5-1 and TRBJ2-5, reads KAGVTQTPRYLIKTRGQQVTLSCSPISGHRSVSWYQQTPGQGLQFLFEYFSETQRNKGNFPGRFSGRQFSNSRSEMNVSTLELGDSALYLCASRGVAGKETQYFGPGTRLLVL.

The rearrangement links TRBV14 to TRBJ2-1, with 7 positions matching TRBD1. V shed 4 bases and J 5 bases; nucleotides not matched to a gene: 11. Germline V gene sequence: CDR1 SGHDN, CDR2 FVKESK. The CDR3 consists of 16 residues. CDR3 protein: CASSLLTGTENNEQFF. The CDR3 DNA is TGTGCCAGCAGCCTCCTAACCGGGACAGAGAACAATGAGCAGTTCTTC.

This chain links TRBV5-4 with TRBJ2-7, with a tentative D call TRBD2 (5 bases). There are 16 residues in the CDR3. Germline V gene sequence: CDR1 SGHNT, CDR2 YYREEE (reference sequence). V was shortened by 4 bases and J by 0 bases, with 17 bases between the two germline ends. CDR3 coding DNA: TGTGCCAGCAGCCCAACCTCGACTATCTCCTCCTACGAGCAGTACTTC. Protein sequence: CASSPTSTISSYEQYF.

The chain carries TRBV2 and TRBJ2-2, with 7 nucleotides matching TRBD2. This CDR3 comprises 17 residues. The ends lost 7 bases at V and 6 bases at J; junction bases unmatched: 17. Per germline, CDR1 SNHLY and CDR2 FYNNEI. The CDR3 reads CASNLDGRGIVAGELFF. The CDR3 DNA is TGTGCCAGCAACCTAGATGGGAGGGGAATAGTCGCCGGGGAGCTGTTTTTT.